The 30 T cell receptor beta chains below all came from one sample that was sequenced in a study of blood T cell repertoires in COVID-19. Data came from immunoSEQ multiplex PCR; TCRdb stores just in-frame clones and leaves some out. The sample carries some 350,000 clones, more than 70% recorded once. Sample: PBMCs or T cells enriched from blood (not recorded which). Source of these receptors: a woman younger than 45 who had recovered from COVID-19.

This chain uses TRBV3-1 (or the pseudogene TRBV3-2) with TRBJ1-1; 9 nucleotides agree with TRBD1. Germline CDR1 is LGHDT and CDR2 is YNNKEL (reference sequence). This CDR3 comprises 12 residues. The V segment lost 4 bases and the J segment 9 bases; nucleotides outside the gene matches: 3. In nucleotides, the CDR3 is TGTGCCAGCAGCCTTGGGACAGGGAAAGCTTTCTTT. Amino acids: CASSLGTGKAFF.

The CDR3 protein is CASSFDRFLGTEAFF. For the CDR3, the DNA is TGTGCCAGCAGTTTCGACCGGTTTCTAGGCACTGAAGCTTTCTTT. This rearrangement joins TRBV6-5 to TRBJ1-1, with D unresolved. Germline V gene sequence: CDR1 MNHEY, CDR2 SVGAGI. There are 15 residues in the CDR3. Trimming removed 4 bases at V and 4 bases at J, with 16 bases between.

The V and J genes are TRBV6-5 and TRBJ2-2, with D tentatively TRBD1 (5 bases). The ends were cut back, 6 bases at V and 0 bases at J, with 11 bases in the middle. Looked up from germline, CDR1 is MNHEY and CDR2 is SVGAGI. There are 15 residues in the CDR3. CDR3 sequence: CASSRDRTNTGELFF. The CDR3 DNA sequence: TGTGCCAGCAGCCGCGACAGAACGAACACCGGGGAGCTGTTTTTT.

This chain connects TRBV15 to TRBJ1-5; D is possibly TRBD1 (6 bases). Germline CDR1 is LNHNV and CDR2 is YYDKDF (reference sequence). There are 15 residues in the CDR3. Deletions cut 6 bases from V and 6 bases from J, with 18 bases between. The CDR3 DNA sequence: TGTGCCACCAGACGGCGGGGGGCGCACGGTCAGCCCCAGCATTTT. Protein sequence: CATRRRGAHGQPQHF.

The chain joins TRBV28 to TRBJ1-5, with unresolved D. The CDR3 has 15 amino acids. CDR1 is MDHEN and CDR2 is SYDVKM in the germline V gene. V was shortened by 4 bases and J by 6 bases, with 16 bases between the two germline ends. The CDR3 protein is CASSYQDRRGQPQHF. In nucleotides, the CDR3 is TGTGCCAGCAGTTATCAGGACCGCCGGGGTCAGCCCCAGCATTTT.

The V and J genes are TRBV5-4 and TRBJ2-1; D remains ambiguous. The CDR3 runs 14 residues. The ends were cut back, 4 bases at V and 12 bases at J, with 20 bases in the middle. CDR1 is SGHNT and CDR2 is YYREEE in the germline V gene (reference sequence). The CDR3 here is CASSRDPLAIGQFF. CDR3 bases: TGTGCCAGCAGCCGCGACCCCTTAGCCATCGGGCAGTTCTTC.

The V call is TRBV5-1, the J call TRBJ1-4; the D gene is possibly TRBD1 (5 bases). V was clipped by 4 bases and J by 5 bases, with 18 bases between them. The CDR3 runs to 16 residues. From germline, CDR1 is SGHRS and CDR2 YFSETQ. The CDR3 sequence is CASSPEGGGFNEKLFF. The CDR3 region has the DNA TGCGCCAGCAGCCCGGAGGGTGGGGGATTCAATGAAAAACTGTTTTTT. The full variable domain, its missing parts supplied by reference TRBV5-1 and TRBJ1-4, is KAGVTQTPRYLIKTRGQQVTLSCSPISGHRSVSWYQQTPGQGLQFLFEYFSETQRNKGNFPGRFSGRQFSNSRSEMNVSTLELGDSALYLCASSPEGGGFNEKLFFGSGTQLSVL.

The genes are TRBV18 and TRBJ2-3, with D unclear. The V gene's germline CDR1 is KGHSH and CDR2 LQKENI. This CDR3 is 15 amino acids long. Trimming stripped 9 bases from V and 3 bases from J, with 19 bases between. For the CDR3, the DNA is TGTGCCAGTAAGAATCCAGGCTTTCGAACAGATACGCAGTATTTT. The encoded protein is CASKNPGFRTDTQYF. Full variable domain (missing parts from reference TRBV18 and TRBJ2-3): NAGVMQNPRHLVRRRGQEARLRCSPMKGHSHVYWYRQLPEEGLKFMVYLQKENIIDESGMPKERFSAEFPKEGPSILRIQQVVRGDSAAYFCASKNPGFRTDTQYFGPGTRLTVL.

This rearrangement joins TRBV6-5 to TRBJ2-2; 7 bases match TRBD2. The V gene end was trimmed by 5 bases and the J gene end by 5 bases; junction bases not matched to a gene: 8. Germline assignment: CDR1 MNHEY and CDR2 SVGAGI. The CDR3 has 15 residues. CDR3 in DNA: TGTGCCAGCAGTAGGCGGGAGAGTACGACCGGGGAGCTGTTTTTT. This translates into CASSRRESTTGELFF.

The V call is TRBV7-2, the J call TRBJ1-5; D is undetermined. The V gene's germline CDR1 is SGHTA and CDR2 FQGNSA. The V end lost 8 bases, the J end lost 5 bases, and 13 bases lay between the germline ends. The CDR3 runs to 13 residues. CDR3 nucleotides: TGTGCCAGCCGAGGAGGGAATGATCAGCCCCAGCATTTT. Protein sequence: CASRGGNDQPQHF.

The chain recombines TRBV27 with TRBJ2-7; 8 positions agree with TRBD1. Germline-derived CDR1 and CDR2 are MNHEY and SMNVEV (reference sequence). This CDR3 has 15 residues. V shed 4 bases, J shed 2 bases, and the junction held 7 bases outside the gene matches. CDR3 in amino acids: CASSWSGTGAYEQYF. The CDR3 DNA sequence: TGTGCCAGCAGTTGGTCCGGGACAGGTGCCTACGAGCAGTACTTC.

This rearrangement joins TRBV10-3 to TRBJ1-4; D possibly corresponds to TRBD1 (5 bases). The CDR3 extends over 13 amino acids. Trimming stripped 8 bases from V and 4 bases from J, with 11 bases between. CDR1 ENHRY and CDR2 SYGVKD come from the germline V gene. The CDR3 reads CAIGGVSNEKLFF. The DNA of the CDR3 is TGTGCCATCGGGGGGGTTAGTAATGAAAAACTGTTTTTT.

This clone was seen a handful of times. The chain has TRBV7-2 and TRBJ1-2; D may be TRBD1 (6 bases). Germline assignment: CDR1 SGHTA and CDR2 FQGNSA. The CDR3 spans 14 residues. The V gene lost 7 bases and the J gene lost 8 bases, with 20 bases spanning the gap. CDR3 residues: CASTSNRGALGYTF. The CDR3, as DNA: TGTGCCAGCACCTCAAATCGGGGGGCGTTGGGCTACACCTTC.

This chain joins TRBV28 and TRBJ2-5, with D possibly being TRBD1 (5 bases). CDR1 MDHEN and CDR2 SYDVKM come from the germline V gene. The CDR3 has 16 amino acids. V was trimmed by 3 bases and J by 2 bases, leaving 16 bases between them. As DNA, the CDR3 is TGTGCCAGCAGTTTTCAGCAGGGCCTTAGGCAAGAGACCCAGTACTTC. Protein sequence: CASSFQQGLRQETQYF.

The table lists this clone with a count of one. The rearrangement links TRBV6-5 to TRBJ1-2; no definite D call. The CDR3 spans 13 residues. With 6 bases removed from V and 5 bases from J, the gap between germline ends came to 13 bases. Per the germline V gene, CDR1 is MNHEY and CDR2 is SVGAGI. The CDR3 nucleotides are TGTGCCAGCAGCGATCGAGGGCTGTATGGCTACACCTTC. Its protein product is CASSDRGLYGYTF.

The V call is TRBV15, the J call TRBJ2-7; TRBD1 might be the D (6 bases). The germline V and J ends were trimmed by 1 base and 12 bases, with 19 bases remaining between them. The CDR3 length is 14 residues. CDR1 LNHNV and CDR2 YYDKDF come from the germline V gene (reference sequence). CDR3: CATSRGGQIRDLYF. In DNA form, the CDR3 reads TGTGCCACCAGCAGAGGCGGACAGATCCGGGATTTGTACTTC.

The chain links TRBV5-1 to TRBJ1-5; D possibly corresponds to TRBD1 (5 bases). Germline CDR1 reads SGHRS; CDR2 reads YFSETQ. The CDR3 has 14 amino acids. Deletions cut 0 bases from V and 9 bases from J, with 13 bases between. The CDR3 nucleotides read TGCGCCAGCAGCTTGGGCGGCGGGGGTGGGCCCCAGCATTTT. The encoded protein is CASSLGGGGGPQHF.

The chain carries TRBV10-1 and TRBJ1-1; a possible D gene is TRBD1 (5 bases). Trimming removed 2 bases from V and 3 bases from J, with 10 bases in between. This CDR3 spans 14 amino acids. The germline V gene encodes CDR1 WNHNN and CDR2 SYGVQD (reference sequence). In DNA form, the CDR3 reads TGCGCCAGCAGTGAGGGGGGGGGATACACTGAAGCTTTCTTT. The encoded protein is CASSEGGGYTEAFF.

The CDR3 DNA sequence: TGTGCCAGCAGCCAAGAGTTAGCGGCTGGCACAGATACGCAGTATTTT. It translates to CASSQELAAGTDTQYF. This chain uses TRBV4-2 with TRBJ2-3; D possibly corresponds to TRBD2 (6 bases). V was trimmed by 0 bases and J by 1 base, leaving 11 bases between them. Germline V gives CDR1 LGHNA, CDR2 YNFKEQ. This CDR3 is 16 amino acids long.

The chain links TRBV25-1 to TRBJ1-1, with D unclear. This CDR3 has 11 residues. V shed 6 bases and J shed 3 bases, with 5 bases lying between them. The germline gives CDR1 MGHDK, CDR2 SYGVNS. The CDR3 reads CASSRYTEAFF. CDR3 DNA sequence: TGTGCCAGCAGCCGGTACACTGAAGCTTTCTTT.

This chain links TRBV27 with TRBJ1-4; TRBD1 might be the D (5 bases). The CDR3 runs to 17 residues. V shed 0 bases and J shed 5 bases, with 16 bases lying between them. Germline CDR1 is MNHEY and CDR2 is SMNVEV (reference sequence). CDR3 sequence: CASSLSFRQLKNEKLFF. The CDR3 DNA is TGTGCCAGCAGTTTATCCTTCCGACAGCTTAAAAATGAAAAACTGTTTTTT.

The CDR3 region has the DNA TGTGCCAGCAGCCCACGGACTAGCGGGGGCCTAAACACCGGGGAGCTGTTTTTT. Encoded protein: CASSPRTSGGLNTGELFF. The chain uses TRBV7-8 and TRBJ2-2, with TRBD2 matching over 13 bases. J lost 2 bases, V lost 5 bases, and 8 bases had no gene match. In germline, CDR1 is SGHVS, CDR2 FQNEAQ. This CDR3 has 18 amino acids.

CDR3 coding DNA: TGCGCCAGCAGCTTGGACAACCTTTATAATTCACCCCTCCACTTT. Residues: CASSLDNLYNSPLHF. The rearrangement joins TRBV5-1 to TRBJ1-6; D unclear. V gave up 0 bases and J gave up 4 bases, with 8 bases separating them. The CDR3 consists of 15 residues. Germline assignment: CDR1 SGHRS and CDR2 YFSETQ.

The chain combines TRBV7-2 with TRBJ1-2; D remains ambiguous. V lost 0 bases to trimming and J lost 4 bases, with 9 bases between them. The CDR3 covers 14 residues. Germline CDR1 SGHTA, CDR2 FQGNSA. The CDR3 is CASSLAGPIYGYTF. CDR3 DNA sequence: TGTGCCAGCAGCTTAGCCGGTCCCATCTATGGCTACACCTTC.

The genes are TRBV7-9 and TRBJ1-4; D remains ambiguous. V was cut by 7 bases and J by 8 bases, with 17 bases left in between. This CDR3 is 14 amino acids long. Germline loops: CDR1 SEHNR, CDR2 FQNEAQ (reference sequence). Here the CDR3 DNA reads TGTGCCAGCACCTTGGATGGAACGCGGGAAAAACTGTTTTTT. Translating it yields CASTLDGTREKLFF.

The J gene is TRBJ1-1, the V gene TRBV15; D unclear. With 1 base removed from V and 0 bases from J, the gap between germline ends came to 9 bases. Germline V CDR1 and CDR2: LNHNV, YYDKDF (reference sequence). The CDR3 has 15 amino acids. The CDR3 DNA sequence: TGTGCCACCAGCAGAGCTGTCAGTATGAACACTGAAGCTTTCTTT. Translated: CATSRAVSMNTEAFF.

The DNA of the CDR3 is TGCGCCAGCAGCCCAGGACTAGCGGGGGCCCATAGTTTAGAGACCCAGTACTTC. This sequence encodes CASSPGLAGAHSLETQYF. The V and J genes are TRBV5-1 and TRBJ2-5, with 13 bases identical to TRBD2. Germline assignment: CDR1 SGHRS and CDR2 YFSETQ. This CDR3 is built from 18 residues. J gave up 4 bases and V 4 bases, and 13 bases lay outside the gene matches.

There are many counts of this clone. The chain couples TRBV10-3 to TRBJ1-5; the D is unclear. Germline loops: CDR1 ENHRY, CDR2 SYGVKD. With 5 bases removed from V and 0 bases from J, the gap between germline ends came to 8 bases. The CDR3 loop spans 14 amino acids. CDR3 in amino acids: CAISTADSNQPQHF. The DNA of the CDR3 is TGTGCCATCAGTACAGCGGATAGCAATCAGCCCCAGCATTTT.

The chain uses TRBV7-8 and TRBJ1-2; tentative D call: TRBD1 (6 bases). From germline, CDR1 is SGHVS and CDR2 FQNEAQ. V lost 5 bases and J 10 bases, leaving 17 bases between the germline ends. The CDR3 runs to 13 residues. DNA of the CDR3: TGTGCCAGCAGCCCGGACAGTAAAGGTGACTACACCTTC. Translation gives CASSPDSKGDYTF.

V and J are TRBV2 and TRBJ1-6; 8 bases align to TRBD1. This CDR3 comprises 15 residues. From germline, CDR1 is SNHLY and CDR2 FYNNEI. V was pared by 1 base and J by 8 bases, with 4 bases of the junction left unmatched. The CDR3 DNA sequence: TGTGCCAGCAGTGAAGGACAGGGGCTGGATTCACCCCTCCACTTT. Protein sequence: CASSEGQGLDSPLHF.